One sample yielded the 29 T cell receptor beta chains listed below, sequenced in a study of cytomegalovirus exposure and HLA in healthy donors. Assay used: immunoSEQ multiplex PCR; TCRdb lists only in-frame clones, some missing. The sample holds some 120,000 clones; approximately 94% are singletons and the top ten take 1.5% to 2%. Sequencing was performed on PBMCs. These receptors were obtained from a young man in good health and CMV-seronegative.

The CDR3 protein is CAWRPLAGGPQDTQYF. CDR3 DNA sequence: TGTGCCTGGAGACCACTAGCGGGAGGGCCTCAAGATACGCAGTATTTT. V is TRBV30 and J is TRBJ2-3; 13 bases map to TRBD2. Germline V gene data show CDR1 as GTSNPN and CDR2 as SVGIG (reference sequence). Trimming took 3 bases from V and 5 from J; bases not matched to a gene: 8. The CDR3 is made up of 16 amino acids.

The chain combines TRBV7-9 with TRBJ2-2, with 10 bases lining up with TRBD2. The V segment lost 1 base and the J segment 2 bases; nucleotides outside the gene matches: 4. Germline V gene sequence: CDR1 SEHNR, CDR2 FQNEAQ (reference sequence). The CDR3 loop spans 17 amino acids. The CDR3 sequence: CASSLVLAGDNTGELFF. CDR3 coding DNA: TGTGCCAGCAGCTTAGTCCTAGCGGGAGACAACACCGGGGAGCTGTTTTTT.

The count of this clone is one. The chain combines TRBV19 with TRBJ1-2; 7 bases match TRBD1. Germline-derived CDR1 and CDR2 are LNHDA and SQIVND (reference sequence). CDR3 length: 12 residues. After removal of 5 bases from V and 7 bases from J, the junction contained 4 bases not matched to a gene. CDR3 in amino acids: CASSARQGGYTF. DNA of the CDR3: TGTGCCAGTAGTGCCCGACAGGGTGGCTACACCTTC.

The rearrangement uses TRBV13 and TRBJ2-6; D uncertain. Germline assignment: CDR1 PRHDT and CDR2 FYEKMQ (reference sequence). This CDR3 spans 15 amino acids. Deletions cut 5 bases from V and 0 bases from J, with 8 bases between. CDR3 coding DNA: TGTGCCAGCAGCCCAACAGTCTCTGGGGCCAACGTCCTGACTTTC. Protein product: CASSPTVSGANVLTF.

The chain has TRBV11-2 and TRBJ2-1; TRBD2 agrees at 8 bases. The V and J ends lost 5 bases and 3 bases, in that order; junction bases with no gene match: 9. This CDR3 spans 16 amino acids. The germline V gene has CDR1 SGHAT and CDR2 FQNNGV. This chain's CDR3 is CASSTKVGTSYNEQFF. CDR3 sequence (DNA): TGTGCCAGCAGCACAAAGGTTGGGACTAGCTACAATGAGCAGTTCTTC.

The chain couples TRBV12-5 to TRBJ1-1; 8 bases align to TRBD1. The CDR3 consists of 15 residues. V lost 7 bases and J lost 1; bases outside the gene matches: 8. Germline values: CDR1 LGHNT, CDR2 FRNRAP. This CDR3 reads CASAQTGAGNTEAFF. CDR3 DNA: TGTGCTAGTGCCCAGACAGGGGCAGGGAACACTGAAGCTTTCTTT.

CDR3 nucleotide sequence: TGTGCCAGCAGTTTACCTGGACTAGCGGTTACGAACAATGAGCAGTTCTTC. Translation: CASSLPGLAVTNNEQFF. The chain couples TRBV28 to TRBJ2-1; 10 nucleotides line up with TRBD2. CDR3 length: 17 residues. Germline V CDR1 and CDR2: MDHEN, SYDVKM. J gave up 5 bases and V 2 bases, and 9 bases lay outside the gene matches.

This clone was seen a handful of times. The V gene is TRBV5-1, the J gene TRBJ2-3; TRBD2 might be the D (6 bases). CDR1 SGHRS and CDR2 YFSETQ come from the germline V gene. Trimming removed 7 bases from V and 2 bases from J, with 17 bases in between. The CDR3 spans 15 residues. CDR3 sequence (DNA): TGCGCCAGCCGCCTGGGACTCCCCATCACAGATACGCAGTATTTT. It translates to CASRLGLPITDTQYF.

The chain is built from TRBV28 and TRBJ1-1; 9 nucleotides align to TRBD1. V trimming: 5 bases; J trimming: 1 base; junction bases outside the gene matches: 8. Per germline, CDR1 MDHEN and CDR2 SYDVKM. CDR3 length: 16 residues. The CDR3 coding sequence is TGTGCCAGCAGTGAACTACAGGGGGCGAAGAACACTGAAGCTTTCTTT. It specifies CASSELQGAKNTEAFF. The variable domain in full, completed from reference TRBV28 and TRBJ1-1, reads DVKVTQSSRYLVKRTGEKVFLECVQDMDHENMFWYRQDPGLGLRLIYFSYDVKMKEKGDIPEGYSVSREKKERFSLILESASTNQTSMYLCASSELQGAKNTEAFFGQGTRLTVV.

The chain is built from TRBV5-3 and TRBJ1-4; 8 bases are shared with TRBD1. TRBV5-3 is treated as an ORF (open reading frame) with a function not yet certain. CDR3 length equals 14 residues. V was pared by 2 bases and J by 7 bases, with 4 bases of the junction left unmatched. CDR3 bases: TGTGCCAGAAGCTTCGGACAGGGAGGTGAAAAACTGTTTTTT. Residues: CARSFGQGGEKLFF.

The DNA of the CDR3 is TGCGCCAGCAGTCACGACAGGGGGAACACTGAAGCTTTCTTT. This sequence encodes CASSHDRGNTEAFF. This rearrangement joins TRBV4-3 to TRBJ1-1; TRBD1 matches at 8 bases. This CDR3 spans 14 amino acids. Germline V CDR1 and CDR2: LGHNA, YSLEER. Germline trimming cut 6 bases from V and 1 base from J; bases unmatched to any gene: 4.

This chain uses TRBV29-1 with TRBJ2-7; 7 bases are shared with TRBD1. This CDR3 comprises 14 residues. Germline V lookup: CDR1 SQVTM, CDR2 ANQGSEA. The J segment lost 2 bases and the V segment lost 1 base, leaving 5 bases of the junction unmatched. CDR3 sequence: CSVEVADRTYEQYF. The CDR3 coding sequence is TGCAGCGTTGAAGTCGCGGACAGGACCTACGAGCAGTACTTC.

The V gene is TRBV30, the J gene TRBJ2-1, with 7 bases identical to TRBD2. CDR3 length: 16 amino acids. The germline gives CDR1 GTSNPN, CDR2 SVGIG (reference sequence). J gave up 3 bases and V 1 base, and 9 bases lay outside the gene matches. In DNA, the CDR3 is TGTGCCTGGAGTGATCACCTAGCGGATTACTACAATGAGCAGTTCTTC. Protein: CAWSDHLADYYNEQFF.

The CDR3, as DNA: TGTGCCAGTAGCGGGACAGGTTACACCGGGGAGCTGTTTTTT. It translates to CASSGTGYTGELFF. The chain employs TRBV19 and TRBJ2-2; TRBD1 matches at 8 bases. Germline CDR1 LNHDA, CDR2 SQIVND (reference sequence). Unmatched junction bases numbered 3, after V lost 6 bases and J lost 3 bases. CDR3 length: 14 amino acids.

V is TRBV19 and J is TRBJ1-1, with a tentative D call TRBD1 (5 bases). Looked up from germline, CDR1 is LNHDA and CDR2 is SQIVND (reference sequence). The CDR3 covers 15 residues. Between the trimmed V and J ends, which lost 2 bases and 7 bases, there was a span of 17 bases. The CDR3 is CASSILSGGRGEAFF. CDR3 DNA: TGTGCCAGTAGTATATTATCGGGGGGAAGAGGTGAAGCTTTCTTT.

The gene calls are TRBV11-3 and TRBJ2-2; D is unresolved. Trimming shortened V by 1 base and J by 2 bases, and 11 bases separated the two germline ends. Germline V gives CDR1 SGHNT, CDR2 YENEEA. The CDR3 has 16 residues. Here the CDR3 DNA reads TGTGCCAGCAGCTTAGTGCCAGGCTTAAACACCGGGGAGCTGTTTTTT. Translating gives CASSLVPGLNTGELFF.

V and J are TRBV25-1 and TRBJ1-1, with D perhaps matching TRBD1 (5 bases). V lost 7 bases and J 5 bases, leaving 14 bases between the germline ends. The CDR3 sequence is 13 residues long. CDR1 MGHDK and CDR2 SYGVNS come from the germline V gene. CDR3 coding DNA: TGTGCCAGCACCCAATGGGGGGGGACTGAAGCTTTCTTT. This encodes CASTQWGGTEAFF. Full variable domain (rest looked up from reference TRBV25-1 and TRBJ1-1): EADIYQTPRYLVIGTGKKITLECSQTMGHDKMYWYQQDPGMELHLIHYSYGVNSTEKGDLSSESTVSRIRTEHFPLTLESARPSHTSQYLCASTQWGGTEAFFGQGTRLTVV.

CDR3 DNA sequence: TGCGCCAGCAGCCAAGCCGTGACGGGGAGCTCCTACGAGCAGTACTTC. Translated, it gives CASSQAVTGSSYEQYF. The chain links TRBV4-3 to TRBJ2-7, with D maybe TRBD2 (5 bases). This CDR3 region has 16 residues. The V gene's germline CDR1 is LGHNA and CDR2 YSLEER. Trimming removed 1 base from V and 0 bases from J, with 13 bases in between.

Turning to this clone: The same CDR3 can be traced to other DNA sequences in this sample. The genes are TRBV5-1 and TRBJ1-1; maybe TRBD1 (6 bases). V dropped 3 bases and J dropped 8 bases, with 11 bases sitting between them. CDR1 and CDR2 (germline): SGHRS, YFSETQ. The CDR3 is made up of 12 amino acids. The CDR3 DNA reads TGCGCCAGCAGCTCTACCGGGACAGAAGCTTTCTTT. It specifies CASSSTGTEAFF.

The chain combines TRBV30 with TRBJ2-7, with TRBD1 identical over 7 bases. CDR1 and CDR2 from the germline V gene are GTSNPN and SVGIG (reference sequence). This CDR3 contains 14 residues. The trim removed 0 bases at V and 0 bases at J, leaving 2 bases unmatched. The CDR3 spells CAWSVRQGSYEQYF. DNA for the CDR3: TGTGCCTGGAGTGTACGACAGGGCTCCTACGAGCAGTACTTC.

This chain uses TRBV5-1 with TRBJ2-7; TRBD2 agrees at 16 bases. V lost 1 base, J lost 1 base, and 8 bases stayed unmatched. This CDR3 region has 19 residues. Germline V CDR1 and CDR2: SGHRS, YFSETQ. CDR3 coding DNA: TGCGCCAGCAGCTTGTGGAGGGGACTAGCGGGAGGGATTTCCTACGAGCAGTACTTC. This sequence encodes CASSLWRGLAGGISYEQYF.

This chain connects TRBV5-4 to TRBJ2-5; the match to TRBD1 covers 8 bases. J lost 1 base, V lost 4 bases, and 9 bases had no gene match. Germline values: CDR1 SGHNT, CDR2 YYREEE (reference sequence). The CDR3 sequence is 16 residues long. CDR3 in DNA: TGTGCCAGCAGCCCCGGACAGGGTTGGGTCCAAGAGACCCAGTACTTC. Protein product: CASSPGQGWVQETQYF.

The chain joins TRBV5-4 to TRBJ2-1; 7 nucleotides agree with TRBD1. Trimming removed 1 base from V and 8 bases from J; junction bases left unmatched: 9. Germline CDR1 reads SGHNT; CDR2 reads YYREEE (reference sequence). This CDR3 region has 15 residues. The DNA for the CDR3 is TGTGCCAGCAGCTTGATCGGACAGGCACGCGATGAGCAGTTCTTC. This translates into CASSLIGQARDEQFF.

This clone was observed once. The CDR3 nucleotides are TGTGCCTGGAGCACAGGGGGCACCGGGGAGCTGTTTTTT. It specifies CAWSTGGTGELFF. This chain uses TRBV30 with TRBJ2-2, with 8 positions matching TRBD1. The CDR3 is 13 residues long. Germline trimming cut 3 bases from V and 4 bases from J; bases unmatched to any gene: 1. Germline V gene lookup returns CDR1 GTSNPN and CDR2 SVGIG (reference sequence).

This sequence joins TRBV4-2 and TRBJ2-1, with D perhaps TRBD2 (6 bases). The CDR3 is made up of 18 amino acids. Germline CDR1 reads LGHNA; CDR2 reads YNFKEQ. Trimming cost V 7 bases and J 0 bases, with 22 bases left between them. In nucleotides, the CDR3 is TGTGCCAGCACCCGAACGGAGCTAGCGCGGAGCTCCTACAATGAGCAGTTCTTC. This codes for CASTRTELARSSYNEQFF.

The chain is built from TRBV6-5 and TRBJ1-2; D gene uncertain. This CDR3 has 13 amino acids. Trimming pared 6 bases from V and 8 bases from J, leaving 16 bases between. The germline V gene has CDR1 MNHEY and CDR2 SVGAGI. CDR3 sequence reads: CASRRDGLFGYTF. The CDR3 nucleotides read TGTGCCAGCAGACGCGACGGACTGTTCGGCTACACCTTC.

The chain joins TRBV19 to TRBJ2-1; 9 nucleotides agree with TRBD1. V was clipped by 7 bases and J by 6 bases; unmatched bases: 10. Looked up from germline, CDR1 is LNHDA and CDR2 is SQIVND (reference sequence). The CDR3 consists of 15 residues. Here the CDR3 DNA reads TGTGCCAGTAATGTGGACAGGGGAGGGTCCAATGAGCAGTTCTTC. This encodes CASNVDRGGSNEQFF. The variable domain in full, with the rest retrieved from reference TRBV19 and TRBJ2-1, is DGGITQSPKYLFRKEGQNVTLSCEQNLNHDAMYWYRQDPGQGLRLIYYSQIVNDFQKGDIAEGYSVSREKKESFPLTVTSAQKNPTAFYLCASNVDRGGSNEQFFGPGTRLTVL.

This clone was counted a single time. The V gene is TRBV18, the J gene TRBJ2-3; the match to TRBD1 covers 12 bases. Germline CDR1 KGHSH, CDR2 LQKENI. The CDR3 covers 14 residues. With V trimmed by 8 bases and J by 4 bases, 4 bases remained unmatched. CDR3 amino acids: CASGGQGASDTQYF. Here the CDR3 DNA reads TGTGCCAGCGGGGGACAGGGGGCTTCAGATACGCAGTATTTT.

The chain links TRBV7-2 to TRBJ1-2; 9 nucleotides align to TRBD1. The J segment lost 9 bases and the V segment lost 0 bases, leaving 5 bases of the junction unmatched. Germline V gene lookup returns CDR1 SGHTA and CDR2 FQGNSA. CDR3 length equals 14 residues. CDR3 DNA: TGTGCCAGCAGCTTAGCCGGGACAGGGAACAGCTACACCTTC. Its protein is CASSLAGTGNSYTF.